This entry features one T cell receptor (beta chain) sequence. The target antigen is unknown. Cultured CD4+ T cell DNA underwent sequencing with the Oncomine TCR Beta short-read assay. MiXCR, run by TCRdb on the PCR reads, gives a single entry per CDR3 protein. The repertoire holds 15,000 or so distinct CDR3 sequences, with roughly a third as singletons. These data come from a study of vaccination and CD4 T cells after COVID-19. Study summary: Cells received overlapping spike peptides from SARS-CoV-2, HCoV-NL63, HCoV-OC43 and HCoV-229E as stimulation. Study-wide findings and caveats: SARS-CoV-2-reactive clonotype medians increased from roughly 21 to 40, not significantly.

As for treatment: 10-day PBMC culture with coronavirus spike peptide pools or control peptides (ViraFEST assay). Negative selection isolated the CD4+ T cells once the cells had been cultured for 10 days. Sequenced sample: cultured CD4+ T cells from blood. This receptor was identified in a human donor with COVID-19.

CDR3 loop: CAWSVRTGGNEKLFF. CDR3 DNA: TGTGCCTGGAGCGTACGGACAGGGGGCAATGAAAAACTGTTTTTT. This chain uses TRBV30 with TRBJ1-4, with 11 bases lining up with TRBD1. Germline V CDR1 and CDR2: GTSNPN, SVGIG (reference sequence). CDR3 length: 15 amino acids. After removal of 3 bases from V and 5 bases from J, the junction contained 5 bases not matched to a gene. The whole variable domain, remainder taken from reference TRBV30 and TRBJ1-4, is SQTIHQWPATLVQPVGSPLSLECTVEGTSNPNLYWYRQAAGRGLQLLFYSVGIGQISSEVPQNLSASRPQDRQFILSSKKLLLSDSGFYLCAWSVRTGGNEKLFFGSGTQLSVL.